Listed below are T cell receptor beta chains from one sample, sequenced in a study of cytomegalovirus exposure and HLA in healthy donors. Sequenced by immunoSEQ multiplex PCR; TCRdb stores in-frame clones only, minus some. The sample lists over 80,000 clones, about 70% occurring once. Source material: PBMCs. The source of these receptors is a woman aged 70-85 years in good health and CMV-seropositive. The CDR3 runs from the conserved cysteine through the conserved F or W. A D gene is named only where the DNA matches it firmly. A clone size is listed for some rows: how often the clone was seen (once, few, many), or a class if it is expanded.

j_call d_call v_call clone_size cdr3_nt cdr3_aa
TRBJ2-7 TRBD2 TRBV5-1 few TGCGCCAGCAGCCCCGGGGGACTAGCTTCCTACGAGCAGTACTTC CASSPGGLASYEQYF
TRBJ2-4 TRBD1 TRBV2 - TGTGCCAGCAGTAGGGGACAGGTGAAAAACATTCAGTACTTC CASSRGQVKNIQYF
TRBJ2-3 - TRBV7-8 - TGTGCCAGCAGCTTAGACAGTACAGATACGCAGTATTTT CASSLDSTDTQYF
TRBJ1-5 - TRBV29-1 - TGCAGCGTTGTACTCGGCAATCAGCCCCAGCATTTT CSVVLGNQPQHF
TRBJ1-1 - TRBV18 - TGTGCCAGCTCACCTAGACCGGGACTGATGAACACTGAAGCTTTCTTT CASSPRPGLMNTEAFF
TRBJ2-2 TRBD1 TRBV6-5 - TGTGCCACCAAGCCCAGGGGGCCCGAGGCCGGGGAGCTGTTTTTT CATKPRGPEAGELFF
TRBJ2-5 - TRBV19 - TGTGCCAGTAGATGGGAGGAGACCCAGTACTTC CASRWEETQYF
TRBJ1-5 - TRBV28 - TGTGCCAGCAGTTTAAAGAAGTCGACTAGTCAGCCCCAGCATTTT CASSLKKSTSQPQHF
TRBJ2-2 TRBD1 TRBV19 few TGTGCCAGTAGACCGGGACAGGGGGCCGGGGAGCTGTTTTTT CASRPGQGAGELFF
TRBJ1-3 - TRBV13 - TGTGCCAGCAGCCCACCCCTGCGGGAAAGGTTCTCTGGAAACACCATATATTTT CASSPPLRERFSGNTIYF
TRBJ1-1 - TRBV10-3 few TGTGCCATCAGTGATTTGGCTCCTGAAGCTTTCTTT CAISDLAPEAFF
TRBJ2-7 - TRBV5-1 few TGCGCCAGCAGCTTGGAGGGGGTCTCCTACGAGCAGTACTTC CASSLEGVSYEQYF
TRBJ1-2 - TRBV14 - TGTGCCAGCAGCCAAGGACTGAAAAAGTATGGCTACACCTTC CASSQGLKKYGYTF
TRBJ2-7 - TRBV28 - TGCGCCAGCAGTGTCGTTGCCTACGAGCAGTACTTC CASSVVAYEQYF
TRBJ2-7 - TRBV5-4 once TGTGCCAGCAGCTTGCCCACCGGGACACGAAATCAGTACTTC CASSLPTGTRNQYF
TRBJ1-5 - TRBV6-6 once TGTGCCAGCAGTTACGGGACATCTTGGAGCAATCAGCCCCAGCATTTT CASSYGTSWSNQPQHF
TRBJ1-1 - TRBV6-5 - TGTGCCACAACAAGCGGGGGGCCGGTGAACACTGAAGCTTTCTTT CATTSGGPVNTEAFF
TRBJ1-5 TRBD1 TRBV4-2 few TGTGCCAGCAGCCAAGATGCCGACAGGGTTCAGCCCCAGCATTTT CASSQDADRVQPQHF
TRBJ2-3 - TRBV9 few TGTGCCAGTGGGGGGGCAGACACAGATACGCAGTATTTT CASGGADTDTQYF
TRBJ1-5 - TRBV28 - TGTGCCAGCGGTCGGGGGGCAGTTCAGCCCCAGCATTTT CASGRGAVQPQHF
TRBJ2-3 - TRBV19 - TGTGCCAGTAGTGGGGGGTTAAAGCCCCACACAGATACGCAGTATTTT CASSGGLKPHTDTQYF
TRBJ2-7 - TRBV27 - TGTGCCAGCAGTTCTCTCCTTGGGGGGAACTACGAGCAGTACTTC CASSSLLGGNYEQYF
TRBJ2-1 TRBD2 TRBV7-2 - TGTGCCAGCAGCTTAACTAGCGGGAATTACAATGAGCAGTTCTTC CASSLTSGNYNEQFF
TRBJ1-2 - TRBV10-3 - TGTGCCATCAGTGAACAGAGTTTCTATGGCTACACCTTC CAISEQSFYGYTF
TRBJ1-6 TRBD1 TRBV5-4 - TGTGCCAGCAGCTTGGGACAGGGCAGGGATTCACCCCTCCACTTT CASSLGQGRDSPLHF
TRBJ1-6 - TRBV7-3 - TGTGCCAGCAGCTTAACGGGGGGGGCAAGTAATTCACCCCTCCACTTT CASSLTGGASNSPLHF
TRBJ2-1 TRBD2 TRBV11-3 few TGTGCCAGCAGCTTAGACGGGCGGGAGGGCCGCGATGAGCAGTTCTTC CASSLDGREGRDEQFF
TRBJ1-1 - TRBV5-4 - TGTGCCAGCAGCTGGCCCCATCCGGGCACTGAAGCTTTCTTT CASSWPHPGTEAFF
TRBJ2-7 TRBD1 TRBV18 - TGTGCCAGCTCACCGGGGACAGGGAGGGAGCAGTACTTC CASSPGTGREQYF
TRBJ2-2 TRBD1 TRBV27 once TGTGCCAGCAGTTTATATGGACAGGGGGCATTAGGGGACACCGGGGAGCTGTTTTTT CASSLYGQGALGDTGELFF
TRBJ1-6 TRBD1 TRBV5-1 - TGCGCCAGCAGCGCACGACAGGGGGAAAATTCACCCCTCCACTTT CASSARQGENSPLHF
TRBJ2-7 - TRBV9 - TGTGCCAGCAGCGTAGTTGGCGGTGTTGAGCAGTACTTC CASSVVGGVEQYF
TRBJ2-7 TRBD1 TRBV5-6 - TGTGCCAGCAGCGTCCGACAGGGGGCCAGGGAGCAGTACTTC CASSVRQGAREQYF
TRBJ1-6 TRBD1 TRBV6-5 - TGTGCCAGCAAGGGGGGACAGGGATATTCACCCCTCCACTTT CASKGGQGYSPLHF
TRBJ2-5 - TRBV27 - TGTGCCAGCAGTTTATGGCTTCGGCAGGGTCTACAAGAGACCCAGTACTTC CASSLWLRQGLQETQYF
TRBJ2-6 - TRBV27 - TGTGCCAGCAGTTTGTCGGCAGGTGGTCGGGTCCTGACTTTC CASSLSAGGRVLTF
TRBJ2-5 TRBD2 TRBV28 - TGTGCCAGCAGGCCGTTCGCGGGAGGGCAAGAGACCCAGTACTTC CASRPFAGGQETQYF
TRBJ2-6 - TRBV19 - TGTGCCAGTAGTCCGGGACTCTCTGGGGCCAACGGCCTGACTTTC CASSPGLSGANGLTF
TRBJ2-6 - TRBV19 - TGTGCCAGTAGTAATAACTCTGGGGCCAACGTCCTGACTTTC CASSNNSGANVLTF
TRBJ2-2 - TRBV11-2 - TGTGCCAGCAGCTTGGCCCAGGGGAGGGCCCGGGGCACCGGGGAGCTGTTTTTT CASSLAQGRARGTGELFF
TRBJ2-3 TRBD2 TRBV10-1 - TGCGCCAGCAGTGAGTCGGGTAGCGGGGGGGATACGCAGTATTTT CASSESGSGGDTQYF
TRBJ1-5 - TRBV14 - TGTGCCAGCAGCCACGACAACAATCAGCCCCAGCATTTT CASSHDNNQPQHF
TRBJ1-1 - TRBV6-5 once TGTGCCAGCAGTTCCCCCACAGGTATGAACACTGAAGCTTTCTTT CASSSPTGMNTEAFF
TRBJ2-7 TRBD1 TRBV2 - TGTGCCAGCAGTGGTAGGACAGGGGGCGCGAACGAGCAGTACTTC CASSGRTGGANEQYF
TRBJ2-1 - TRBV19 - TGTGCCAGTAGTGACAGCTCCTACAATGAGCAGTTCTTC CASSDSSYNEQFF